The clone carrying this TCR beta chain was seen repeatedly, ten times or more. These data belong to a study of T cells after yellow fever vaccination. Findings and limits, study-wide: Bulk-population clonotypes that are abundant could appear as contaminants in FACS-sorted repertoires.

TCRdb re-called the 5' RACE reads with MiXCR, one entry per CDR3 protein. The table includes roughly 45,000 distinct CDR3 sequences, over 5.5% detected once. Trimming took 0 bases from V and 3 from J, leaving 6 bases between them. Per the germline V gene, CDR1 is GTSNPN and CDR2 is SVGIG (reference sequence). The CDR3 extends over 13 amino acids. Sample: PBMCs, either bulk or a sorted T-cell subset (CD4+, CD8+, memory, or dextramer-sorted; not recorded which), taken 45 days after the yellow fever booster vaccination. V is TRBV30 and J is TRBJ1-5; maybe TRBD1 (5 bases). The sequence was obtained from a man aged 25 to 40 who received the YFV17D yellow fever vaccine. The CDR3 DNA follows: TGTGCCTGGAGTGTACAGGTCAATCAGCCCCAGCATTTT. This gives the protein CAWSVQVNQPQHF.